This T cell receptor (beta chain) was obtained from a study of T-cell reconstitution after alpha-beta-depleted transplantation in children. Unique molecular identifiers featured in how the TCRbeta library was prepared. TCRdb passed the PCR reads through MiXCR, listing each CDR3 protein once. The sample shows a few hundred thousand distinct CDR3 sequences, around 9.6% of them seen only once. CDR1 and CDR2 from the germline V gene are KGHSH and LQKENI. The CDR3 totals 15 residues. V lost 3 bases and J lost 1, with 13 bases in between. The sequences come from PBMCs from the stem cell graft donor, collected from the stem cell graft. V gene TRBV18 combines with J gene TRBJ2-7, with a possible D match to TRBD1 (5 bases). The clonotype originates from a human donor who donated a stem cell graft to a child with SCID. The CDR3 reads CASSPGGRGSYEQYF. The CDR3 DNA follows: TGTGCCAGCTCACCGGGTGGAAGGGGTTCCTACGAGCAGTACTTC.